The 25 T cell receptor beta chains listed next were all sequenced from one sample in a study of cytomegalovirus exposure and HLA in healthy donors. This PCR relied on a set of 60 Vbeta primers and 13 Jbeta primers. The assay was immunoSEQ multiplex PCR, and TCRdb's table has in-frame clones only and misses some. The sample comprises about 130,000 clones, around 80% of which are singletons, and 1.8% rests with the top ten. Sequenced: PBMCs. These receptors were taken from a woman in her fifties or sixties in good health and CMV-seronegative.

This chain uses TRBV6-4 with TRBJ2-1, with 13 bases that match TRBD2. From germline, CDR1 is MRHNA and CDR2 SNTAGT. CDR3 length: 17 amino acids. The trim removed 8 bases at V and 0 bases at J, leaving 7 bases unmatched. The CDR3 region is CASSPRTSGSSYNEQFF. The CDR3 nucleotides are TGTGCCAGCTCCCCCAGGACTAGCGGGAGCTCCTACAATGAGCAGTTCTTC.

The V gene is TRBV28, the J gene TRBJ1-2; 9 nucleotides align to TRBD1. The germline CDR1 and CDR2 sequences are MDHEN and SYDVKM. The V segment lost 6 bases and the J segment 7 bases; nucleotides outside the gene matches: 6. The CDR3 is made up of 13 amino acids. In nucleotides, the CDR3 is TGTGCCAGCAGGGAGACAGGGGGTGGTGGCTACACCTTC. Amino acids: CASRETGGGGYTF.

In this sample, this clone turned up a few times. This sequence joins TRBV19 and TRBJ2-7; possibly TRBD2 for D (7 bases). Trimming shortened V by 4 bases and J by 0 bases, and 25 bases separated the two germline ends. The CDR3 sequence is 19 residues long. Germline assignment: CDR1 LNHDA and CDR2 SQIVND (reference sequence). CDR3 in DNA: TGTGCCAGTAGTAGCCCCCTGGAGGGGGGGAATTTTTACTCCTACGAGCAGTACTTC. It codes for CASSSPLEGGNFYSYEQYF.

The chain uses TRBV27 and TRBJ2-7; TRBD2 matches at 7 bases. Germline values: CDR1 MNHEY, CDR2 SMNVEV (reference sequence). This CDR3 comprises 15 residues. V shed 3 bases and J 5 bases; nucleotides not matched to a gene: 10. The CDR3 region is CASSFGGRAFDEQYF. DNA of the CDR3: TGTGCCAGCAGTTTCGGCGGGAGAGCTTTCGACGAGCAGTACTTC.

The rearrangement joins TRBV9 to TRBJ2-1; 8 nucleotides align to TRBD2. The CDR3 is 14 residues long. V shed 2 bases, J shed 10 bases, and the junction held 8 bases outside the gene matches. Germline V lookup: CDR1 SGDLS, CDR2 YYNGEE. The CDR3: CASSVGTSWGEQFF. The CDR3 DNA reads as TGTGCCAGCAGCGTTGGGACTAGTTGGGGCGAGCAGTTCTTC. The full variable domain, with the rest looked up from reference TRBV9 and TRBJ2-1, is DSGVTQTPKHLITATGQRVTLRCSPRSGDLSVYWYQQSLDQGLQFLIQYYNGEERAKGNILERFSAQQFPDLHSELNLSSLELGDSALYFCASSVGTSWGEQFFGPGTRLTVL.

The V gene is TRBV6-5, the J gene TRBJ2-5, with 8 bases identical to TRBD2. Trimming cost V 6 bases and J 5 bases; bases outside gene matches: 8. CDR1 is MNHEY, CDR2 SVGAGI, per germline. This CDR3 has 14 residues. DNA for the CDR3: TGTGCCAGCAGATCCAGCGGGAGTCGTGAGACCCAGTACTTC. This sequence encodes CASRSSGSRETQYF.

The V and J genes are TRBV7-8 and TRBJ2-7; the D gene is possibly TRBD2 (5 bases). V was shortened by 1 base and J by 4 bases, with 11 bases between the two germline ends. This CDR3 is 14 amino acids long. The V gene's germline CDR1 is SGHVS and CDR2 FQNEAQ. In DNA form, the CDR3 reads TGTGCCAGCAGCTTAGGAAAAAGGAGGTACGAGCAGTACTTC. It codes for CASSLGKRRYEQYF.

The rearrangement uses TRBV5-6 and TRBJ2-4; no firm D call. The CDR3 runs 13 residues. Trimming removed 1 base at V and 3 bases at J, with 5 bases between. Germline CDR1 is SGHDT and CDR2 is YYEEEE. CDR3 loop: CASSLTGKNIQYF. CDR3 in DNA: TGTGCCAGCAGCTTGACGGGCAAAAACATTCAGTACTTC.

The rearrangement uses TRBV7-2 and TRBJ2-1; D is ambiguous. V dropped 1 base and J dropped 2 bases, with 6 bases sitting between them. The CDR3 spans 14 residues. CDR1 is SGHTA and CDR2 is FQGNSA in the germline V gene. CDR3 bases: TGTGCCAGCAGCTTAGGCCGGGCCTACAATGAGCAGTTCTTC. The encoded protein is CASSLGRAYNEQFF.

The chain is built from TRBV11-3 and TRBJ1-1; D not resolved. CDR1 is SGHNT, CDR2 YENEEA, per germline. V was trimmed by 5 bases and J by 1 base, leaving 20 bases between them. This CDR3 has 17 residues. In DNA form, the CDR3 reads TGTGCCAGCAGCCGGGAACCGCACCGGTCGGCGAACACTGAAGCTTTCTTT. Translation: CASSREPHRSANTEAFF. Full variable domain (remainder filled in from reference TRBV11-3 and TRBJ1-1): EAGVVQSPRYKIIEKKQPVAFWCNPISGHNTLYWYLQNLGQGPELLIRYENEEAVDDSQLPKDRFSAERLKGVDSTLKIQPAELGDSAVYLCASSREPHRSANTEAFFGQGTRLTVV.

This sequence joins TRBV19 and TRBJ2-1; D may be TRBD2 (5 bases). CDR3 length equals 17 residues. Trimming pared 6 bases from V and 8 bases from J, leaving 26 bases between. Per germline, CDR1 LNHDA and CDR2 SQIVND (reference sequence). The CDR3: CASSTQLRAAEVYEQFF. CDR3 nucleotide sequence: TGTGCCAGTAGCACCCAACTCCGAGCGGCGGAGGTATATGAGCAGTTCTTC.

V gene TRBV7-9 combines with J gene TRBJ1-2; TRBD1 matches at 7 bases. The V gene's germline CDR1 is SEHNR and CDR2 FQNEAQ (reference sequence). Trimming took 2 bases from V and 8 from J; bases not matched to a gene: 14. This CDR3 has 16 residues. The chain's CDR3 is CASSLWEDRPNMGYTF. CDR3 coding DNA: TGTGCCAGCAGCTTATGGGAGGACAGGCCCAATATGGGCTACACCTTC.

The rearrangement uses TRBV28 and TRBJ1-5; 9 bases match TRBD1. CDR1 is MDHEN, CDR2 SYDVKM, per germline. CDR3 length equals 18 residues. Trimming at V came to 8 bases and at J to 7 bases, leaving 21 bases not matched to a gene. This chain's CDR3 is CASALSALLGQGTQPQHF. The DNA for the CDR3 is TGTGCCAGCGCGCTTTCTGCCCTCTTAGGACAGGGGACGCAGCCCCAGCATTTT.

This clone was counted between two and nine times. The CDR3 nucleotides read TGTGCCAGCAACCCGGGACAGGGGTTTACCTCTGGGGCCAACGTCCTGACTTTC. Its protein product is CASNPGQGFTSGANVLTF. This chain connects TRBV28 to TRBJ2-6, with TRBD1 matching 10 bases. J was trimmed by 0 bases and V by 7 bases; bases with no gene match: 9. This CDR3 has 18 residues. Germline loops: CDR1 MDHEN, CDR2 SYDVKM.

The CDR3 nucleotides are TGTGCCAGCAGCTCCCAGGGTTCCTACGAGCAGTACTTC. This gives the protein CASSSQGSYEQYF. The rearrangement joins TRBV6-6 to TRBJ2-7; TRBD1 is a possible D gene (5 bases). This CDR3 spans 13 amino acids. The V end lost 6 bases, the J end lost 1 base, and 10 bases lay between the germline ends. From germline, CDR1 is MNHNY and CDR2 SVGAGI (reference sequence).

This chain uses TRBV7-3 with TRBJ2-1; unclear D gene. Germline CDR1 is SGHTA and CDR2 is FQGTGA. V was shortened by 3 bases and J by 0 bases, with 3 bases between the two germline ends. The CDR3 extends over 13 amino acids. This CDR3 is CASSLSSYNEQFF. In DNA, the CDR3 is TGTGCCAGCAGCTTGAGCTCCTACAATGAGCAGTTCTTC.

This clone was found a few times. The CDR3 reads CASSDSREAIGGYTF. The CDR3 nucleotides are TGTGCCAGCAGTGACTCCCGGGAGGCAATTGGTGGCTACACCTTC. The chain joins TRBV6-4 to TRBJ1-2, with D unclear. Trimming removed 0 bases from V and 7 bases from J, with 15 bases in between. The V gene's germline CDR1 is MRHNA and CDR2 SNTAGT. The length of the CDR3 is 15 residues.

The chain joins TRBV18 to TRBJ1-1, with a possible D match to TRBD1 (6 bases). The CDR3 covers 13 residues. The V and J ends lost 6 bases and 4 bases respectively, with 12 bases between them. Germline V gene lookup returns CDR1 KGHSH and CDR2 LQKENI. The CDR3 reads CASSQGRVTEAFF. The CDR3 DNA reads TGTGCCAGCTCCCAGGGGCGGGTCACTGAAGCTTTCTTT.

This clone appeared a few times. The chain carries TRBV6-1 and TRBJ1-1; D is ambiguous. This CDR3 spans 14 amino acids. Trimming cost V 2 bases and J 0 bases, with 7 bases left between them. Germline V gives CDR1 MNHNS, CDR2 SASEGT. The DNA for the CDR3 is TGTGCCAGCAGTGAATTGTACATGAACACTGAAGCTTTCTTT. This gives the protein CASSELYMNTEAFF.

The gene calls are TRBV2 and TRBJ1-1; possibly TRBD1 for D (5 bases). Per the germline V gene, CDR1 is SNHLY and CDR2 is FYNNEI. V dropped 5 bases and J dropped 1 base, with 8 bases sitting between them. The CDR3 is 13 residues long. For the CDR3, the DNA is TGTGCCAGCAGTCTCGACAGGAACACTGAAGCTTTCTTT. This encodes CASSLDRNTEAFF.

The chain links TRBV5-1 to TRBJ2-4, with TRBD1 matching over 7 bases. Looked up from germline, CDR1 is SGHRS and CDR2 is YFSETQ. The V gene end was trimmed by 4 bases and the J gene end by 5 bases; junction bases not matched to a gene: 3. The CDR3 contains 13 residues. CDR3 DNA: TGCGCCAGCAGCCCAGGGGGAGAAAACATTCAGTACTTC. Its translation is CASSPGGENIQYF.

This clone was counted a single time. The chain links TRBV18 to TRBJ1-1; tentative D call: TRBD1 (5 bases). Per germline, CDR1 KGHSH and CDR2 LQKENI. This CDR3 is 14 amino acids long. Deletions cut 4 bases from V and 10 bases from J, with 19 bases between. The CDR3 nucleotides read TGTGCCAGCTCACTTCCCCTAGGGGCTCGAGGAGCTTTCTTT. Its translation is CASSLPLGARGAFF.

This chain joins TRBV15 and TRBJ2-5; 12 bases fit TRBD2. Per the germline V gene, CDR1 is LNHNV and CDR2 is YYDKDF (reference sequence). V trimming: 9 bases; J trimming: 5 bases; junction bases outside the gene matches: 10. This CDR3 is 15 amino acids long. The CDR3 DNA reads TGTGCCACTTCGACTAGCGGGAGTGGTGAGGAGACCCAGTACTTC. It is translated as CATSTSGSGEETQYF.

The chain couples TRBV6-1 to TRBJ2-5, with 8 positions matching TRBD1. The CDR3 runs 16 residues. V gave up 4 bases and J gave up 5 bases; unmatched junction bases: 12. The germline gives CDR1 MNHNS, CDR2 SASEGT. The CDR3 DNA reads as TGTGCCAGCAGTGGCCGGGACAGGATTAAGGGGGAGACCCAGTACTTC. It translates to CASSGRDRIKGETQYF.

This clone was seen only once. The chain is built from TRBV5-1 and TRBJ2-5, with a tentative D call TRBD2 (5 bases). Trimming cost V 4 bases and J 2 bases, with 9 bases left between them. The germline CDR1 and CDR2 sequences are SGHRS and YFSETQ. The CDR3 is 13 residues long. The CDR3 nucleotides are TGCGCCAGCAGCAGGCCGGGACAAGAGACCCAGTACTTC. It encodes CASSRPGQETQYF.